This TCR beta chain was found in a study of shared clonotypes between healthy human individuals. Study-level points and caveats: Naive subsets usually exceeded memory subsets in estimated richness. Shared clonotypes across all four donors exceeded non-shared ones in generation probability.

Sequencing used immunoSEQ multiplex PCR; TCRdb keeps in-frame clones, though not all of them. Of about 2.3 million clones in the sample, roughly 93% were seen once. Of note for this clone: Its specificity is not known.

Germline V CDR1 and CDR2: MDHEN, SYDVKM. V was pared by 6 bases and J by 5 bases, with 13 bases between. The CDR3 contains 13 residues. Sequencing input: naive CD4+ T cells from PBMCs. The subset denotes: CD45RA+ positively selected. The sequence was collected from a man between 18 and 29 years old in good health. Some clones in this sample may be carry-over from other donors' samples. The chain recombines TRBV28 with TRBJ1-2, with a possible D match to TRBD1 (5 bases). The DNA for the CDR3 is TGTGCCAGCAGCCGCGGGGGACTGTATGGCTACACCTTC. Amino acid sequence: CASSRGGLYGYTF.